The rows below give T cell receptor beta chains drawn from one sample of a study of blood T cell repertoires in COVID-19. Assay: immunoSEQ multiplex PCR; the TCRdb copy retains only in-frame clones and omits some. The table has some 390,000 clones, approximately 89% seen once. Material: PBMCs or T cells enriched from blood (not recorded which). Receptor source: a woman aged 25 to 39 who had recovered from COVID-19. Each CDR3 is given with its conserved first and last residue. D genes are given only for firm matches. A clone size is listed for some rows: how often the clone was seen (once, few, many), or a class if it is expanded.

D gene,clone size,J gene,V gene,CDR3 protein,CDR3 DNA
TRBD2,-,TRBJ2-2,TRBV7-9,CASSFGLAGDTGELFF,TGTGCCAGCAGTTTCGGACTAGCGGGAGACACCGGGGAGCTGTTTTTT
-,-,TRBJ2-5,TRBV6-5,CASSYEWRAGKETQYF,TGTGCCAGCAGCTACGAGTGGCGGGCGGGAAAAGAGACCCAGTACTTC
-,-,TRBJ2-1,TRBV4-2,CASSHSGTGPRRNEQFF,TGTGCCAGCAGCCACTCCGGGACTGGTCCCCGGAGGAATGAGCAGTTCTTC
-,-,TRBJ1-5,TRBV27,CASSPTGDQPQHF,TGTGCCAGCAGTCCCACGGGAGATCAGCCCCAGCATTTT
TRBD1,once,TRBJ1-6,TRBV6-5,CASKTGQENNSPLHF,TGTGCCAGCAAAACCGGACAGGAGAATAATTCACCCCTCCACTTT
TRBD1,once,TRBJ2-3,TRBV19,CASSWTGADTQYF,TGTGCCAGTAGTTGGACAGGGGCAGATACGCAGTATTTT
-,-,TRBJ1-2,TRBV28,CASSNQGVPNYGYTF,TGTGCCAGCAGTAATCAAGGGGTACCCAACTATGGCTACACCTTC
TRBD2,-,TRBJ2-5,TRBV27,CASSSVSGRLYQETQYF,TGTGCCAGCAGTTCGGTTAGCGGGCGACTGTACCAAGAGACCCAGTACTTC
TRBD1,-,TRBJ1-1,TRBV28,CASSHLWTGYTEAFF,TGTGCCAGCAGTCACCTATGGACAGGCTACACTGAAGCTTTCTTT
TRBD1,-,TRBJ2-7,TRBV30,CAWAWGQGAYEQYF,TGTGCCTGGGCCTGGGGACAGGGAGCCTACGAGCAGTACTTC
-,-,TRBJ2-1,TRBV9,CASSVGLGLTYNEQFF,TGTGCCAGCAGCGTAGGTCTGGGGCTTACCTACAATGAGCAGTTCTTC
TRBD1,-,TRBJ1-5,TRBV10-2,CASSGTDRVWGNQPQHF,TGCGCCAGCAGTGGGACGGACAGGGTTTGGGGCAATCAGCCCCAGCATTTT
-,-,TRBJ2-1,TRBV30,CACFRGADEQFF,TGTGCCTGCTTCAGGGGGGCGGATGAGCAGTTCTTC
TRBD2,-,TRBJ2-1,TRBV5-1,CASSLRAGENNEQFF,TGCGCCAGCAGCTTGAGGGCGGGGGAGAACAATGAGCAGTTCTTC
-,-,TRBJ1-3,TRBV18,CASSPGRGSGNTIYF,TGTGCCAGCTCACCAGGGAGGGGTTCCGGAAACACCATATATTTT
-,once,TRBJ2-5,TRBV25-1,CASSETATQYF,TGTGCCAGCAGTGAGACAGCCACCCAGTACTTC
TRBD1,-,TRBJ2-7,TRBV5-8,CASSLLLRTGVHEQYF,TGTGCCAGCAGCTTGCTCCTACGGACAGGGGTCCACGAGCAGTACTTC
-,-,TRBJ1-3,TRBV14,CATGRGTSGNTIYF,TGTGCCACCGGAAGGGGGACCTCTGGAAACACCATATATTTT
TRBD1,once,TRBJ1-3,TRBV13,CASSFGTGFSGNTIYF,TGTGCCAGCAGCTTCGGGACAGGCTTTTCTGGAAACACCATATATTTT
TRBD2,-,TRBJ2-5,TRBV3-1/TRBV3-2,CASSQEIRDSGGLQETQYF,TGTGCCAGCAGCCAAGAAATACGGGATAGCGGGGGGCTGCAAGAGACCCAGTACTTC
-,-,TRBJ2-2,TRBV18,CASSQQTGQNTGELFF,TGTGCCAGCTCACAACAGACAGGTCAAAACACCGGGGAGCTGTTTTTT
-,-,TRBJ1-3,TRBV30,CAWTAGRVPGNTIYF,TGTGCCTGGACAGCGGGTAGGGTACCTGGAAACACCATATATTTT
-,-,TRBJ1-1,TRBV6-1,CASSGTPSNTEAFF,TGTGCCAGCAGTGGGACACCTTCGAACACTGAAGCTTTCTTT
-,-,TRBJ2-2,TRBV28,CASSSRRGTGELFF,TGTGCCAGCAGTTCCCGACGGGGTACCGGGGAGCTGTTTTTT
TRBD2,-,TRBJ2-4,TRBV18,CASSPGLAGGYIQYF,TGTGCCAGCTCACCGGGACTAGCGGGAGGGTACATTCAGTACTTC
-,-,TRBJ1-6,TRBV30,CAWRSFARAAYNSPLHF,TGTGCCTGGAGAAGTTTTGCCAGGGCGGCCTATAATTCACCCCTCCACTTT
TRBD2,-,TRBJ2-3,TRBV13,CASSLGGGVLAVPARDTQYF,TGTGCCAGCAGCTTAGGTGGGGGCGTACTAGCGGTTCCAGCAAGAGATACGCAGTATTTT
-,-,TRBJ1-1,TRBV5-4,CASSSGGGALNTEAFF,TGTGCCAGCAGCTCGGGAGGGGGGGCCTTGAACACTGAAGCTTTCTTT
-,-,TRBJ1-2,TRBV12-3/TRBV12-4,CASTGQYGYTF,TGTGCCAGCACAGGACAGTATGGCTACACCTTC
-,-,TRBJ2-1,TRBV5-6,CASSLGASEQFF,TGTGCCAGCAGCTTGGGGGCCTCCGAGCAGTTCTTC
TRBD2,-,TRBJ2-7,TRBV13,CASSRTSGTVEQYF,TGTGCCAGCAGCCGGACTAGCGGGACAGTCGAGCAGTACTTC
-,-,TRBJ1-6,TRBV28,CASSPPGLSPLHF,TGTGCCAGCAGTCCCCCAGGACTTTCACCCCTCCACTTT